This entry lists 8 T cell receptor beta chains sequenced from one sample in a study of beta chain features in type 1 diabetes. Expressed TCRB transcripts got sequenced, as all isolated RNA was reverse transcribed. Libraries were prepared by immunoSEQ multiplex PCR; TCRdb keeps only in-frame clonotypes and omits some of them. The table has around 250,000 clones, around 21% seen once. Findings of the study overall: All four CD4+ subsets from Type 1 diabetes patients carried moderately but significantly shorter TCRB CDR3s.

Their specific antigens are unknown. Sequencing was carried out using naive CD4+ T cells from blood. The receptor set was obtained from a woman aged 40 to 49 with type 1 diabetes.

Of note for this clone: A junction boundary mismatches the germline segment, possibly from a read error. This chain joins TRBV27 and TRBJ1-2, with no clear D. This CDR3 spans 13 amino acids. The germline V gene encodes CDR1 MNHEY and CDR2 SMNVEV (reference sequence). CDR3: CASSPRGPPVPSF. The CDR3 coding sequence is TGTGCCAGCAGTCCGCGCGGGCCGCCGGTTCCCTCCTTC.

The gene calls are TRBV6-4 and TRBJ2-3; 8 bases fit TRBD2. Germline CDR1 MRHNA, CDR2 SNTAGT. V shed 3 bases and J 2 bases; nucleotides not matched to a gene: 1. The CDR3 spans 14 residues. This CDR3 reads CASSELAATDTQYF. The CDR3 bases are TGTGCCAGCAGTGAACTAGCGGCCACAGATACGCAGTATTTT.

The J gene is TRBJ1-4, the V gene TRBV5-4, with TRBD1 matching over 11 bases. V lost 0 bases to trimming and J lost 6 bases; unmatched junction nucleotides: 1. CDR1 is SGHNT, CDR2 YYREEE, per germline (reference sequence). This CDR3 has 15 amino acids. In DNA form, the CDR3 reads TGTGCCAGCAGCTTGGGGGGACAGGGGGATGAAAAACTGTTTTTT. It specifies CASSLGGQGDEKLFF.

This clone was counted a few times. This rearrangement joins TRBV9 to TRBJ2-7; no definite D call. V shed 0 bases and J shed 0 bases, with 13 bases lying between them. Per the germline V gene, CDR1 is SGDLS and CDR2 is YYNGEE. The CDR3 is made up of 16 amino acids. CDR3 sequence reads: CASSVDPGSRSYEQYF. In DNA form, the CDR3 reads TGTGCCAGCAGCGTAGATCCAGGCTCCCGCTCCTACGAGCAGTACTTC.

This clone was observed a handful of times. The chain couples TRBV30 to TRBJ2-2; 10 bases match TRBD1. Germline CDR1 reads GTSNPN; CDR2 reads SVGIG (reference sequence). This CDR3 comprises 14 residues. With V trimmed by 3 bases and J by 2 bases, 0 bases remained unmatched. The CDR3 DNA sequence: TGTGCCTGGAGGACAGGGGGCAACACCGGGGAGCTGTTTTTT. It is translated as CAWRTGGNTGELFF.

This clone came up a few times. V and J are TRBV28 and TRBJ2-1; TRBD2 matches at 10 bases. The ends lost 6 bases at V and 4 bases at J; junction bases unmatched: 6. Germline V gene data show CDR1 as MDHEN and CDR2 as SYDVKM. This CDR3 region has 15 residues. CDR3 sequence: CASSPTSGAYNEQFF. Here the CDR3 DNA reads TGTGCCAGCAGCCCCACTAGCGGGGCATACAATGAGCAGTTCTTC.

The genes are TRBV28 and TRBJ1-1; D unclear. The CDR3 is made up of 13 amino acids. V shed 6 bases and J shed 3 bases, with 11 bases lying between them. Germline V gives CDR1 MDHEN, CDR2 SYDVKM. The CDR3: CASRTREDTEAFF. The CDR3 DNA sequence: TGTGCCAGCAGGACCCGGGAGGACACTGAAGCTTTCTTT.

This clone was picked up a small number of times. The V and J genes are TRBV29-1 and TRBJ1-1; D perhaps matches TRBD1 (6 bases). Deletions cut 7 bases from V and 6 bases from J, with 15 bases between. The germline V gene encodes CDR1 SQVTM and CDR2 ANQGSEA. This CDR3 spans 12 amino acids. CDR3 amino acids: CSANRANSEAFF. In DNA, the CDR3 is TGCAGCGCCAACAGGGCAAACTCTGAAGCTTTCTTT.